This TCR beta chain was identified during a study of CD8+ T cells in alopecia areata. Sequencing used cDNA as its template, made by extracting RNA and reverse transcribing it. Assay used: immunoSEQ multiplex PCR; TCRdb lists only in-frame clones, some missing. The data contain 75,000 to 85,000 clones, approximately 66% of them seen just once; the ten biggest clones take up around 20%. The germline gives CDR1 SGHTS, CDR2 YDEGEE. The V end was cut by 0 bases, the J end by 6 bases, with 15 bases between. This CDR3 contains 15 residues. Treatment reported: oral pan-JAK inhibitor, 5-10 mg twice daily. The receptor comes from a human donor with alopecia areata. V gene TRBV5-8 combines with J gene TRBJ1-2, with a possible D match to TRBD1 (6 bases). The sample was CD8+ T cells sorted from blood, taken at week 24, from a patient treated with tofacitinib. The CDR3 nucleotides are TGTGCCAGCAGCTTGGAATTGAGGGGGGTAGATGGCTACACCTTC. Residues: CASSLELRGVDGYTF.